This TCR beta chain is drawn from a study of a mutant IDH1 vaccine in newly diagnosed glioma. As to time point: week 5, during vaccination. Each dose of the vaccine consisted of 300 ug of mutant IDH1 20-mer peptide, with topical imiquimod. Details on this clone: Its antigen is unknown.

TCRdb's copy holds only in-frame clones and misses some; the assay was immunoSEQ multiplex PCR. The sample yields 40,000 to 60,000 clones, around four fifths seen once. The CDR3 is made up of 12 amino acids. From germline, CDR1 is SGDLS and CDR2 YYNGEE. This TCR was sampled from a woman aged 40 to 55 with glioma. The chain employs TRBV9 and TRBJ2-2, with D perhaps TRBD2 (7 bases). Sequenced material: PBMCs, taken from a glioma patient whose treatment included an IDH1 peptide vaccine. CDR3 coding DNA: TGTGCAAGCGGGGCCCAGGGGGGGGAGCTGTTTTTT. Protein: CASGAQGGELFF.